The T cell receptor (beta chain) described here comes from a study of T-cell memory formation after mild COVID-19. CDR1 and CDR2 from the germline V gene are KGHDR and SFDVKD. The CDR3 spans 14 residues, counting both ends. A single record per CDR3 protein comes from TCRdb applying MiXCR to the 5' RACE reads. The data show over 300,000 distinct CDR3 sequences, with about 20% seen just once and around 20% held by the top ten. With regard to this clonotype: No DNA is shown, since the ends of the CDR3 on it are uncertain; the CDR3 is the one TCRdb lists.

The receptor comes from a man younger than 35 who had mild COVID-19 (a few samples of this study predate the infection). Cell type and time point are not known. V is TRBV24-1 and J is TRBJ2-3. The specimen sequenced was PBMCs or a T cell subset sorted from them (not recorded which). CDR3 in amino acids: CATSVPGSTDTQYF.